A selection of T cell receptor beta chains follows, all from one sample in a study of OX40 agonist ivuxolimab in advanced cancers. Profiled with immunoSEQ multiplex PCR; TCRdb holds only in-frame clones, not every one. Here the sample spans 30,000 to 45,000 clones, around four fifths being singletons. The material sequenced was CD4+ or CD8+ T cells sorted from blood, taken in a trial of the OX40 agonist ivuxolimab. These receptors were obtained from an adult with an advanced solid tumor such as melanoma, head and neck, liver or kidney cancer. Each CDR3 is given with its conserved first and last residue. D genes are given only for firm matches. Size is stated for part of the rows, as once, few or many counts, or as a class when the clone is expanded.

>TRBV7-2|-|few|TRBJ1-5
CASSLSGGASNQPQHF
TGTGCCAGCAGCTTATCGGGGGGGGCCAGCAATCAGCCCCAGCATTTT
>TRBV5-5|-|-|TRBJ1-2
CASSGQWASNYGYTF
TGTGCCAGCAGCGGACAGTGGGCCAGCAACTATGGCTACACCTTC
>TRBV7-9|TRBD1|few|TRBJ2-7
CASSPRTGEYEQYF
TGTGCCAGCAGCCCACGGACAGGGGAATACGAGCAGTACTTC
>TRBV30|-|-|TRBJ1-2
CAWRLGVKGDGYTF
TGTGCCTGGAGGCTCGGGGTAAAGGGTGATGGCTACACCTTC
>TRBV5-1|-|few|TRBJ1-1
CASSYSGGTEAFF
TGCGCCAGCAGCTATAGCGGTGGGACTGAAGCTTTCTTT
>TRBV29-1|-|-|TRBJ2-7
CSVEIPGSYEQYF
TGCAGCGTTGAAATTCCAGGCTCCTACGAGCAGTACTTC
>TRBV5-4|-|-|TRBJ2-2
CASSWTGSGPGELFF
TGTGCCAGCAGCTGGACGGGGAGCGGCCCCGGGGAGCTGTTTTTT
>TRBV6-1|-|-|TRBJ2-3
CASSEARGRTDTQYF
TGTGCCAGCAGTGAAGCCAGGGGACGCACAGATACGCAGTATTTT
>TRBV13|-|-|TRBJ1-6
CASSLGDRNNSPLHF
TGTGCCAGCAGCTTAGGAGATAGAAATAATTCACCCCTCCACTTT
>TRBV27|-|few|TRBJ2-1
CASSLLQGNNEQFF
TGTGCCAGCAGTTTATTACAGGGTAACAATGAGCAGTTCTTC
>TRBV7-6|TRBD1|-|TRBJ1-3
CASSLRTGATSGNTIYF
TGTGCCAGCAGCCTCCGGACAGGGGCGACCTCTGGAAACACCATATATTTT
>TRBV6-6|-|few|TRBJ1-1
CAIQDSENTEAFF
TGTGCCATACAAGACAGTGAAAACACTGAAGCTTTCTTT
>TRBV27|-|-|TRBJ1-2
CASSLSRRNGYTF
TGTGCCAGCAGTTTATCGAGGAGGAATGGCTACACCTTC
>TRBV4-1|-|medium-sized|TRBJ1-1
CASSRGPEVDTEAFF
TGCGCCAGCAGCCGTGGACCGGAGGTGGACACTGAAGCTTTCTTT
>TRBV6-5|-|few|TRBJ2-5
CASSYSSGLTQETQYF
TGTGCCAGCAGTTACTCTAGCGGACTAACTCAAGAGACCCAGTACTTC
>TRBV5-1|TRBD1|few|TRBJ2-7
CASQETGNDEGEQYF
TGCGCCAGTCAGGAGACAGGGAATGATGAGGGCGAGCAGTACTTC
>TRBV20-1|TRBD1|-|TRBJ1-2
CSAPTGKSYTF
TGCAGTGCTCCGACAGGGAAGAGCTACACCTTC
>TRBV6-1|-|-|TRBJ1-5
CASREGQPQHF
TGTGCCAGCCGCGAGGGTCAGCCCCAGCATTTT
>TRBV19|-|-|TRBJ2-7
CASSVRQSYEQYF
TGTGCCAGTAGTGTGCGACAGTCCTACGAGCAGTACTTC
>TRBV25-1|TRBD1|-|TRBJ1-1
CASSKRQGSEAFF
TGTGCCAGCAGTAAGAGACAGGGTTCTGAAGCTTTCTTT
>TRBV28|TRBD2|-|TRBJ2-7
CASSLAGGRSYEQYF
TGTGCCAGCAGTTTAGCGGGGGGGAGGTCCTACGAGCAGTACTTC
>TRBV4-2|TRBD1|-|TRBJ1-2
CASSQERLDRGGGYTF
TGTGCCAGCAGCCAAGAGCGACTAGACAGGGGAGGAGGCTACACCTTC
>TRBV27|-|-|TRBJ2-7
CASSLKGQQYF
TGTGCCAGCAGTTTGAAGGGACAGCAGTACTTC
>TRBV29-1|-|-|TRBJ1-5
CSVEGAGQPQHF
TGCAGCGTTGAGGGGGCTGGCCAGCCCCAGCATTTT
>TRBV19|TRBD2|-|TRBJ2-1
CASRSYQGPDGRNEQFF
TGTGCCAGTAGGTCCTATCAGGGCCCCGACGGGAGGAATGAGCAGTTCTTC
>TRBV11-3|-|-|TRBJ2-7
CASSFKSGPYEQYF
TGTGCCAGCAGCTTCAAATCAGGCCCCTACGAGCAGTACTTC
>TRBV18|-|-|TRBJ2-3
CASRPLGSDTQYF
TGTGCCAGCCGACCACTGGGTTCAGATACGCAGTATTTT
>TRBV5-8|-|-|TRBJ1-5
CASSLATWTGEVNQPQHF
TGTGCCAGCAGCTTGGCCACCTGGACGGGAGAAGTTAATCAGCCCCAGCATTTT
>TRBV30|TRBD2|-|TRBJ2-3
CAWSVGAGRTDTQYF
TGTGCCTGGAGTGTCGGAGCGGGGAGGACAGATACGCAGTATTTT
>TRBV30|-|-|TRBJ2-1
CAWAKTGVSYNEQFF
TGTGCCTGGGCTAAAACAGGTGTATCCTACAATGAGCAGTTCTTC
>TRBV21-1|-|-|TRBJ1-5
CASSKERGDDQPQHF
TGTGCCAGCAGCAAAGAAAGGGGGGACGATCAGCCCCAGCATTTT
>TRBV29-1|-|-|TRBJ2-2
CSVVHGANTGELFF
TGCAGCGTTGTACACGGGGCTAACACCGGGGAGCTGTTTTTT
>TRBV7-8|-|-|TRBJ2-2
CASSFWRGNTGELFF
TGTGCCAGCAGTTTCTGGCGGGGGAACACCGGGGAGCTGTTTTTT
>TRBV19|TRBD1|few|TRBJ1-6
CASSASGTGGSPLHF
TGTGCCAGTAGCGCCTCCGGGACAGGGGGTTCACCCCTCCACTTT
>TRBV9|-|-|TRBJ2-7
CASSPRSGDSYEQYF
TGTGCCAGCAGCCCCCGGTCGGGGGACTCCTACGAGCAGTACTTC
>TRBV4-2|-|-|TRBJ1-5
CASSLGKGQPQHF
TGTGCCAGCAGCTTGGGTAAGGGACAGCCCCAGCATTTT
>TRBV6-5|TRBD1|-|TRBJ2-7
CASKTGQGYEQYF
TGTGCCAGCAAGACGGGACAGGGTTACGAGCAGTACTTC
>TRBV5-1|-|-|TRBJ1-4
CASSVDRSEKLFF
TGCGCCAGCAGCGTTGACAGGAGTGAAAAACTGTTTTTT
>TRBV6-5|-|-|TRBJ1-3
CASSYAGVGLPIYF
TGTGCCAGCAGTTACGCAGGGGTCGGGCTCCCCATATATTTT
>TRBV4-2|TRBD1|medium-sized|TRBJ1-5
CASSLGQGGIQPQHF
TGTGCCAGCAGCCTTGGACAGGGGGGCATCCAGCCCCAGCATTTT
>TRBV5-6|-|few|TRBJ1-1
CASSPFGTNTEAFF
TGTGCCAGCAGCCCATTCGGGACGAACACTGAAGCTTTCTTT
>TRBV6-1|-|-|TRBJ1-2
CASRLGQNGYTF
TGTGCCAGCAGACTTGGACAGAATGGCTACACCTTC
>TRBV28|TRBD2|-|TRBJ2-1
CASSAAAGTSGGAWINEQFF
TGTGCCAGCAGTGCCGCCGCCGGGACTAGCGGGGGGGCTTGGATCAATGAGCAGTTCTTC
>TRBV27|-|-|TRBJ2-2
CASSLLNGELFF
TGTGCCAGCAGTTTATTGAACGGGGAGCTGTTTTTT
>TRBV7-6|TRBD1|-|TRBJ1-1
CASAPGQVNTEAFF
TGTGCCAGCGCTCCGGGACAGGTGAACACTGAAGCTTTCTTT
>TRBV2|-|few|TRBJ2-4
CASSLDIAKNIQYF
TGTGCCAGCAGTCTCGACATAGCCAAAAACATTCAGTACTTC
>TRBV7-9|TRBD1|once|TRBJ2-7
CASSPTDRDPPYEQYF
TGTGCCAGCAGCCCGACGGACAGGGACCCTCCCTACGAGCAGTACTTC
>TRBV7-6|-|-|TRBJ2-1
CASSSSTSPYNEQFF
TGTGCCAGCAGCTCCTCGACTAGTCCATACAATGAGCAGTTCTTC
>TRBV6-1|TRBD1|-|TRBJ1-1
CASRLGTGYTEAFF
TGTGCCAGCAGGTTAGGGACAGGGTACACTGAAGCTTTCTTT
>TRBV28|-|-|TRBJ1-2
CASRLPGAVYGYTF
TGTGCCAGCAGATTGCCGGGGGCGGTCTATGGCTACACCTTC
>TRBV18|-|-|TRBJ1-1
CASSPDTMNTEAFF
TGTGCCAGCTCACCTGACACAATGAACACTGAAGCTTTCTTT
>TRBV7-9|TRBD1|-|TRBJ1-2
CASSLELGTGNGYTF
TGTGCCAGCAGCTTAGAGCTCGGGACAGGGAATGGCTACACCTTC
>TRBV6-4|TRBD2|-|TRBJ2-7
CAISGVVSGVYEQYF
TGTGCCATCAGTGGAGTTGTTAGCGGGGTTTACGAGCAGTACTTC
>TRBV6-1|-|-|TRBJ1-6
CASSEPGLNNSPLHF
TGTGCCAGCAGTGAGCCCGGACTTAACAATTCACCCCTCCACTTT
>TRBV19|TRBD1|-|TRBJ1-2
CATLWGTDGYTF
TGTGCCACCCTCTGGGGGACAGATGGCTACACCTTC
>TRBV4-1|-|once|TRBJ2-7
CASSQGLDITYEQYF
TGCGCCAGCAGCCAAGGGTTGGACATAACCTACGAGCAGTACTTC
>TRBV5-1|-|-|TRBJ2-1
CASSLKARTVYNEQFF
TGCGCCAGCAGCTTGAAGGCTAGAACAGTTTACAATGAGCAGTTCTTC
>TRBV19|TRBD1|-|TRBJ1-2
CASSPSGTGYTYGYTF
TGTGCCAGTAGTCCCTCCGGGACAGGGTACACCTATGGCTACACCTTC